This T cell receptor (beta chain) was recovered during a study of blood T cell repertoires in COVID-19. Study context: The United States, Italy and Spain supplied acute and convalescent COVID-19 samples. PBMCs, B-cell-depleted T cells, or T cells provided the cDNA or gDNA that made up the material.

Study processing details: Reference gene primer amplification gave estimated nucleated cell counts. The protocol was immunoSEQ multiplex PCR, while the TCRdb copy is restricted to in-frame clones and leaves out a portion. The V and J calls and clone size come from that table; D and trimming were worked out from the DNA. The repertoire has more than 110,000 clones, approximately 85% of them found once; the top ten carry roughly 3.9%. V shed 2 bases and J 10 bases; nucleotides not matched to a gene: 5. Germline V gives CDR1 GTSNPN, CDR2 SVGIG (reference sequence). This CDR3 contains 13 residues. The V gene is TRBV30, the J gene TRBJ1-6; 7 bases align to TRBD1. The sample taken for sequencing was peripheral blood. This clonotype was obtained from an elderly woman with acute or convalescent COVID-19. The CDR3 sequence: CAWSISGGSPLHF. The CDR3 DNA reads TGTGCCTGGAGTATCTCAGGGGGATCACCCCTCCACTTT.